This T cell receptor beta chain came from a study of OX40 agonist ivuxolimab in advanced cancers. Sequenced by immunoSEQ multiplex PCR; TCRdb stores in-frame clones only, minus some. The table shows just over 35,000 clones, with roughly 72% occurring only once. CDR3 length: 14 residues. The V gene's germline CDR1 is SQVTM and CDR2 ANQGSEA. Trimming cost V 2 bases and J 1 base, with 11 bases left between them. The input for sequencing was CD4+ or CD8+ T cells sorted from blood, taken in a trial of the OX40 agonist ivuxolimab. The sequence was obtained from an adult with an advanced solid tumor such as melanoma, head and neck, liver or kidney cancer. This chain links TRBV29-1 with TRBJ1-2; unclear D gene. CDR3 in DNA: TGCAGCGTTGAAAATGCGATAGGTAACTATGGCTACACCTTC. Amino acids: CSVENAIGNYGYTF.